This T cell receptor (beta chain) was obtained from a study of response to subunit inactivated influenza vaccine. TCRdb fed the RT-PCR reads into MiXCR, producing one record per CDR3 protein. Of 500,000 to 700,000 distinct CDR3 sequences listed, under 30% are singletons. Germline V lookup: CDR1 LGHNA, CDR2 YNFKEQ. Trimming took off 0 bases at V and 6 bases at J, with 12 bases between the two ends. This CDR3 contains 15 residues. The data also belong to a second study, concerning T cells expressing NK-cell markers. That source reports: Beta-chain TCR cDNA was generated via 5'RACE template switching with UMIs. Sequencing covered eight donors, seven HCMV-seropositive and one seronegative. HCMV specificity of the expanded NKG2C+ T cell clones was not established.

The sequencing here drew on CD4+ T cells sorted from PBMCs, taken approximately 12 days after vaccination. The TCR sequence derives from a man between 45 and 60 years old who received an inactivated influenza vaccine. This chain joins TRBV4-2 and TRBJ1-5, with D unresolved. The DNA of the CDR3 is TGTGCCAGCAGCCAAGATCTGGCAGGTCCTCAGCCCCAGCATTTT. Its protein is CASSQDLAGPQPQHF.